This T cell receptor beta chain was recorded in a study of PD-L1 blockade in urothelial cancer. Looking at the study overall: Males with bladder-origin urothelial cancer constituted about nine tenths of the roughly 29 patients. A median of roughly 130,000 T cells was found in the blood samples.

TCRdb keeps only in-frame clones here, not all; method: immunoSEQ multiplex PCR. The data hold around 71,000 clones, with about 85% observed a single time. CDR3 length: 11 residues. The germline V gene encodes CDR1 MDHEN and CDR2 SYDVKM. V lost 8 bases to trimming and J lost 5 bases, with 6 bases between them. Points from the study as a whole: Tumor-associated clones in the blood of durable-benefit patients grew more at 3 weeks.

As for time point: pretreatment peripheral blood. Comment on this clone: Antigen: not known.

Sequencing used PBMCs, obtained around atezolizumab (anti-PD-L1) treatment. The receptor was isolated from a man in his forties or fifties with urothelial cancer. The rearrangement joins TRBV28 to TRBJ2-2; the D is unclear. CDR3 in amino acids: CASLSTGELFF. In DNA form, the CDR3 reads TGTGCCAGCCTTAGTACCGGGGAGCTGTTTTTT.